This T cell receptor beta chain was retrieved from a study of T-cell reconstitution after alpha-beta-depleted transplantation in children. This clonotype was seen only a few times. The antigen is not known. Whole-study results and caveats: One year post-transplant, T-cell counts and diversity were largely derived from T cells produced anew. About two months after transplant, alpha-beta T cells reportedly came from several hundred expanded graft clones.

For TCRbeta, the library was prepared with unique molecular identifiers. TCRdb processed the PCR reads anew with MiXCR; each CDR3 protein has one entry. The sample includes around 370,000 distinct CDR3 sequences, around 15% of them seen just once. The CDR3 runs 15 residues. The junction had 6 bases not matched to a gene; V was cut back by 3 bases and J by 4 bases. V is TRBV12-3 or TRBV12-4 and J is TRBJ2-1; 7 nucleotides agree with TRBD1. This TCR was sampled from a male patient aged 2 to 9 who had a stem cell transplant for acute lymphoblastic leukemia, so the T cells may come from the graft donor. Sequences were derived from PBMCs, mostly from graft donor cells, sampled 360 days after TCRalphabeta/CD19-depleted stem cell transplant. The CDR3, as DNA: TGTGCCAGCAGTTTTGGACAGGTTACATACAATGAGCAGTTCTTC. Its protein is CASSFGQVTYNEQFF.